This TCR beta chain was sequenced during a study of blood T cells in healthy people across ages. Regarding the study as a whole: Age advanced and TCR beta diversity per million T cells fell, roughly linearly.

CDR3 length equals 17 residues. CDR1 and CDR2 from the germline V gene are ENHRY and SYGVKD. V shed 3 bases and J 6 bases; nucleotides not matched to a gene: 16. This clonotype showed up many times. Its target is unknown. A J-beta primer mix and a sample-barcoded 5' primer were used in a second PCR of roughly 7 to 12 cycles. TCRdb processed the 5' RACE reads anew with MiXCR; each CDR3 protein has one entry. The sample lists about 730,000 distinct CDR3 sequences; roughly two fifths were seen once. The clonotype comes from a woman in her sixties in good health. Material: blood. The chain combines TRBV10-3 with TRBJ2-7, with 8 positions matching TRBD1. CDR3 amino acids: CAISDPGQASDSPEQYF. In DNA form, the CDR3 reads TGTGCCATCAGTGACCCGGGACAGGCCTCGGACTCTCCCGAGCAGTACTTC.